This is a list of T cell receptor beta chains from one sample in a study of T cell responses to AZD1222 COVID-19 vaccine. The assay was immunoSEQ multiplex PCR, and TCRdb's table has in-frame clones only and misses some. Among fewer than 100,000 clones listed, 87% were seen once. The material sequenced was peripheral blood, taken 28 days after the second AZD1222 dose. These receptors were taken from an adult who received the AZD1222 COVID-19 vaccine. CDR3s include the opening cysteine and the closing phenylalanine or tryptophan. Fields, in order: D gene, V gene, J gene, clone size, CDR3 protein, CDR3 DNA. A D gene is named only where the DNA matches it firmly. The size entry is marked missing in some rows and otherwise reads once, few, many or a size class.

D gene: -; V gene: TRBV3-1/TRBV3-2; J gene: TRBJ2-7; clone size: -; CDR3 protein: CASSQDVNEQYF; CDR3 DNA: TGTGCCAGCAGCCAAGACGTGAACGAGCAGTACTTC
D gene: -; V gene: TRBV28; J gene: TRBJ1-2; clone size: -; CDR3 protein: CASSWGAGALNYGYTF; CDR3 DNA: TGTGCCAGCAGTTGGGGGGCGGGGGCCTTAAACTATGGCTACACCTTC
D gene: TRBD1; V gene: TRBV28; J gene: TRBJ1-5; clone size: -; CDR3 protein: CASTLGSGQTYQPQHF; CDR3 DNA: TGTGCCAGCACCTTAGGGTCGGGACAGACATATCAGCCCCAGCATTTT
D gene: TRBD1; V gene: TRBV7-9; J gene: TRBJ2-7; clone size: once; CDR3 protein: CASRTGGGYEQYF; CDR3 DNA: TGTGCCAGCAGGACAGGGGGCGGGTACGAGCAGTACTTC
D gene: -; V gene: TRBV9; J gene: TRBJ2-1; clone size: -; CDR3 protein: CASSLHRGGNEQFF; CDR3 DNA: TGTGCCAGCAGCCTTCACAGGGGAGGCAATGAGCAGTTCTTC
D gene: TRBD2; V gene: TRBV9; J gene: TRBJ2-1; clone size: -; CDR3 protein: CASSVAGPRTSGGANNEQFF; CDR3 DNA: TGTGCCAGCAGCGTAGCCGGACCTCGGACTAGCGGGGGGGCTAATAATGAGCAGTTCTTC
D gene: -; V gene: TRBV5-1; J gene: TRBJ2-2; clone size: once; CDR3 protein: CASSSLDRYTGELFF; CDR3 DNA: TGCGCCAGCAGCTCCTTGGACAGATACACCGGGGAGCTGTTTTTT
D gene: TRBD2; V gene: TRBV28; J gene: TRBJ2-7; clone size: -; CDR3 protein: CASSPAPGLAGGYEQYF; CDR3 DNA: TGTGCCAGCAGTCCAGCCCCTGGACTAGCGGGGGGGTACGAGCAGTACTTC
D gene: -; V gene: TRBV7-9; J gene: TRBJ2-7; clone size: -; CDR3 protein: CASSLSRGGHEQYF; CDR3 DNA: TGTGCCAGCAGCTTAAGTAGGGGGGGCCACGAGCAGTACTTC
D gene: -; V gene: TRBV6-5; J gene: TRBJ1-1; clone size: -; CDR3 protein: CASSYSFMNTEAFF; CDR3 DNA: TGTGCCAGCAGTTACTCGTTTATGAACACTGAAGCTTTCTTT
D gene: -; V gene: TRBV9; J gene: TRBJ2-2; clone size: -; CDR3 protein: CASSPNLLRNTGELFF; CDR3 DNA: TGTGCCAGCAGCCCTAACCTCTTGCGGAACACCGGGGAGCTGTTTTTT
D gene: TRBD1; V gene: TRBV28; J gene: TRBJ2-7; clone size: once; CDR3 protein: CASIGDRSSYEQYF; CDR3 DNA: TGTGCCAGCATAGGGGACAGGAGCTCCTACGAGCAGTACTTC
D gene: -; V gene: TRBV10-3; J gene: TRBJ2-4; clone size: -; CDR3 protein: CAISESIGNIQYF; CDR3 DNA: TGTGCCATCAGTGAGTCGATAGGGAACATTCAGTACTTC
D gene: -; V gene: TRBV11-2; J gene: TRBJ1-1; clone size: -; CDR3 protein: CASSLHGQNTEAFF; CDR3 DNA: TGTGCCAGCAGCTTACACGGTCAAAACACTGAAGCTTTCTTT
D gene: -; V gene: TRBV5-1; J gene: TRBJ1-4; clone size: -; CDR3 protein: CASSLTVATNEKLFF; CDR3 DNA: TGCGCCAGCAGCTTGACAGTCGCAACTAATGAAAAACTGTTTTTT
D gene: -; V gene: TRBV10-3; J gene: TRBJ2-2; clone size: -; CDR3 protein: CAISESTGLPGELFF; CDR3 DNA: TGTGCCATCAGTGAGAGCACAGGGTTACCCGGGGAGCTGTTTTTT
D gene: -; V gene: TRBV15; J gene: TRBJ1-1; clone size: -; CDR3 protein: CATRLLTGGTEAFF; CDR3 DNA: TGTGCCACCAGACTGCTGACGGGTGGAACTGAAGCTTTCTTT
D gene: TRBD1; V gene: TRBV7-2; J gene: TRBJ1-6; clone size: -; CDR3 protein: CASSPRQGAHNSPLHF; CDR3 DNA: TGTGCCAGCAGCCCCAGACAGGGGGCCCATAATTCACCCCTCCACTTT
D gene: TRBD1; V gene: TRBV5-1; J gene: TRBJ1-6; clone size: -; CDR3 protein: CASRQDRGSRYNSPLHF; CDR3 DNA: TGCGCCAGCAGGCAGGACAGGGGTTCTCGCTATAATTCACCCCTCCACTTT
D gene: -; V gene: TRBV19; J gene: TRBJ1-1; clone size: -; CDR3 protein: CASNQQGGSEAFF; CDR3 DNA: TGTGCCAGTAATCAACAGGGAGGGTCTGAAGCTTTCTTT
D gene: TRBD2; V gene: TRBV7-2; J gene: TRBJ2-7; clone size: -; CDR3 protein: CASSILAGLIYEQYF; CDR3 DNA: TGTGCCAGCAGCATCCTAGCGGGGCTAATCTACGAGCAGTACTTC
D gene: TRBD1; V gene: TRBV5-1; J gene: TRBJ2-7; clone size: -; CDR3 protein: CASSLQDRFYEQYF; CDR3 DNA: TGCGCCAGCAGCTTGCAGGACAGGTTCTACGAGCAGTACTTC
D gene: TRBD2; V gene: TRBV4-2; J gene: TRBJ2-1; clone size: -; CDR3 protein: CASSQDISGGVDEQFF; CDR3 DNA: TGTGCCAGCAGCCAAGATATTAGCGGGGGGGTTGATGAGCAGTTCTTC
D gene: -; V gene: TRBV12-3/TRBV12-4; J gene: TRBJ2-3; clone size: -; CDR3 protein: CASSLLMTDTQYF; CDR3 DNA: TGTGCCAGCAGTTTACTAATGACAGATACGCAGTATTTT
D gene: -; V gene: TRBV3-1/TRBV3-2; J gene: TRBJ2-7; clone size: -; CDR3 protein: CASSQGIREQYF; CDR3 DNA: TGTGCCAGCAGCCAAGGTATACGCGAGCAGTACTTC
D gene: -; V gene: TRBV19; J gene: TRBJ1-1; clone size: -; CDR3 protein: CASSILRATTGRNTEAFF; CDR3 DNA: TGTGCCAGTAGTATACTAAGGGCAACTACAGGGCGCAACACTGAAGCTTTCTTT
D gene: TRBD2; V gene: TRBV5-1; J gene: TRBJ2-1; clone size: -; CDR3 protein: CASSLQTSVANEQFF; CDR3 DNA: TGCGCCAGCAGCTTGCAGACTAGCGTTGCCAATGAGCAGTTCTTC
D gene: TRBD1; V gene: TRBV18; J gene: TRBJ1-5; clone size: -; CDR3 protein: CASSPAGGAEQPQHF; CDR3 DNA: TGTGCCAGCTCACCGGCAGGGGGCGCGGAGCAGCCCCAGCATTTT
D gene: TRBD1; V gene: TRBV27; J gene: TRBJ2-7; clone size: -; CDR3 protein: CASRRTGQGYEQYF; CDR3 DNA: TGTGCCAGCAGACGAACGGGACAGGGCTACGAGCAGTACTTC
D gene: TRBD2; V gene: TRBV4-1; J gene: TRBJ2-1; clone size: -; CDR3 protein: CASSQTSAGGYNEQFF; CDR3 DNA: TGCGCCAGCAGCCAGACCTCAGCGGGGGGCTACAATGAGCAGTTCTTC
D gene: -; V gene: TRBV5-5; J gene: TRBJ2-7; clone size: -; CDR3 protein: CASSLSSIVTDEQYF; CDR3 DNA: TGTGCCAGCAGCTTGAGTAGTATCGTCACGGACGAGCAGTACTTC
D gene: TRBD1; V gene: TRBV29-1; J gene: TRBJ2-5; clone size: -; CDR3 protein: CSVLQGARLETQYF; CDR3 DNA: TGCAGCGTTCTACAGGGGGCGCGTTTAGAGACCCAGTACTTC
D gene: -; V gene: TRBV5-5; J gene: TRBJ1-1; clone size: -; CDR3 protein: CASSLSGQNTEAFF; CDR3 DNA: TGTGCCAGCAGCCTATCGGGACAGAACACTGAAGCTTTCTTT